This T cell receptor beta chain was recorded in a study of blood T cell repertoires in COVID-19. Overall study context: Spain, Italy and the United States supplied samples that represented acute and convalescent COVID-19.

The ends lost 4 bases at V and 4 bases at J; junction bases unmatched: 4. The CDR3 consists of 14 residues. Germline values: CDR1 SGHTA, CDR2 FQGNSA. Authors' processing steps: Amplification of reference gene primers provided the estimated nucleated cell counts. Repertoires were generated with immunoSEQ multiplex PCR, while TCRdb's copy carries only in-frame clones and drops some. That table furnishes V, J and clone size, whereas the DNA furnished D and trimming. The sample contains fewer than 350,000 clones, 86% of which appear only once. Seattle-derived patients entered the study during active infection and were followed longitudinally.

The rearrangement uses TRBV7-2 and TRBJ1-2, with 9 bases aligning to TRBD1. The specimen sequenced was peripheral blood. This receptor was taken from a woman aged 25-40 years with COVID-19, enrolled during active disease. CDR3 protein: CASSSWDRVYGYTF. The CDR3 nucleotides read TGTGCCAGCAGCTCCTGGGACAGGGTCTATGGCTACACCTTC.